One T cell receptor beta chain is described in this entry. These data originate in a study of blood T cell repertoires in COVID-19. Study-level background: Samples representing acute and convalescent COVID-19 were sourced from the United States, Italy and Spain. The analysed material was cDNA or gDNA that came from T cells, B-cell-depleted T cells, or PBMCs.

Clones were read by immunoSEQ multiplex PCR, and TCRdb kept only the in-frame ones, dropping some. This sample carries about 180,000 clones, about 81% of them seen once, and the ten largest clones take around 11%. Seattle patients were enrolled during active infection and followed longitudinally. The sample consisted of peripheral blood. The sequence was obtained from a woman over 75 with COVID-19, enrolled during active disease.

The chain's CDR3 is CASRPQGPYGYTF. The CDR3 coding sequence is TGTGCCAGCAGACCACAGGGCCCCTATGGCTACACCTTC. The rearrangement uses TRBV12-3 or TRBV12-4 and TRBJ1-2; TRBD1 might be the D (6 bases). V was shortened by 6 bases and J by 4 bases, with 12 bases between the two germline ends. This CDR3 is built from 13 residues.